This paragraph reports one TCR beta chain. The method was immunoSEQ multiplex PCR; TCRdb's version includes in-frame clones alone and lacks a portion of them. The table shows approximately 77,000 clones, with roughly 94% occurring only once. V trimming: 4 bases; J trimming: 4 bases; junction bases outside the gene matches: 7. Per germline, CDR1 SGDLS and CDR2 YYNGEE. This CDR3 spans 16 amino acids. The data derive from a study of T cell responses to AZD1222 COVID-19 vaccine. Specimen: peripheral blood, collected on day 0 of MenACWY control vaccination. This chain joins TRBV9 and TRBJ2-1, with 11 nucleotides matching TRBD2. The sequence was collected from an adult in good health. CDR3 sequence reads: CASSIRLAGSYNEQFF. The DNA for the CDR3 is TGTGCCAGCAGCATACGACTAGCGGGAAGTTACAATGAGCAGTTCTTC.